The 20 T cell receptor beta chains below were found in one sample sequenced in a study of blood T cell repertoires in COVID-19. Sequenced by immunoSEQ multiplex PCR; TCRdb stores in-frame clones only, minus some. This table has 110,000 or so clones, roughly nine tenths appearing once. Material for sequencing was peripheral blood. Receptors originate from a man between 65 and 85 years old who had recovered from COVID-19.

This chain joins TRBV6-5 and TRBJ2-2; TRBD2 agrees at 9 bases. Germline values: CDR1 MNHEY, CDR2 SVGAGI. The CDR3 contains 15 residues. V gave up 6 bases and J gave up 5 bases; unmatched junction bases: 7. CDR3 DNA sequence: TGTGCCAGCAGGGGGCGGGAGGGTAGTACCGGGGAGCTGTTTTTT. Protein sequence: CASRGREGSTGELFF.

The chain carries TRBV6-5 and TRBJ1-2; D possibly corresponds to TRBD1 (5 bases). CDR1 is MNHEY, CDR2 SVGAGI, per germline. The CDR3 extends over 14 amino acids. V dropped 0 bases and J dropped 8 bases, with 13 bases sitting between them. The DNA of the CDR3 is TGTGCCAGCAGTTACTCGAACGGCGGGGGGGGCTACACCTTC. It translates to CASSYSNGGGGYTF.

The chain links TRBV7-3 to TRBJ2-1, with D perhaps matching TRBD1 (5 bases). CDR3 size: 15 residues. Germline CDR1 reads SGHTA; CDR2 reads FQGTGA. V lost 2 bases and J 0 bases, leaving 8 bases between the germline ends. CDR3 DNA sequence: TGTGCCAGCAGCTTACAGGGTCGCTCCTACAATGAGCAGTTCTTC. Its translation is CASSLQGRSYNEQFF.

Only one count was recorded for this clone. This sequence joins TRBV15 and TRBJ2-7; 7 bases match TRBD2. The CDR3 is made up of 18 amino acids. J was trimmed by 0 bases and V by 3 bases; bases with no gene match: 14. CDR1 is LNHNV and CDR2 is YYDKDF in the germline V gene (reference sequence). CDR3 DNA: TGTGCCACCAGCAGCGACCGGGTTGGGGAGCGGGGCTCCTACGAGCAGTACTTC. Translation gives CATSSDRVGERGSYEQYF.

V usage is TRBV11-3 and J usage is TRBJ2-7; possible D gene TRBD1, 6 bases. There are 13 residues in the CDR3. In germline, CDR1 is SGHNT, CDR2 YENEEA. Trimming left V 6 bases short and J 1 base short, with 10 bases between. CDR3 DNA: TGTGCCAGCAGTAAGGACAGATCCTACGAGCAGTACTTC. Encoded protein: CASSKDRSYEQYF.

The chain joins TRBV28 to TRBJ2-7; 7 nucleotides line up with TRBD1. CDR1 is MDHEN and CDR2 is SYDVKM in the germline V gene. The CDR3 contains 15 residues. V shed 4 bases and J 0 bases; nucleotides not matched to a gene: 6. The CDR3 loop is CASSSEDRFSYEQYF. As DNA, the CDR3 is TGTGCCAGCAGTTCTGAGGACAGGTTCTCCTACGAGCAGTACTTC.

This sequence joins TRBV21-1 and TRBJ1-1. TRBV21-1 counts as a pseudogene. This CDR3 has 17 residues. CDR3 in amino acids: CASSPEGGRGWKTEAFF. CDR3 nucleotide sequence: TGTGCCAGCAGCCCTGAGGGGGGGCGGGGCTGGAAAACTGAAGCTTTCTTT.

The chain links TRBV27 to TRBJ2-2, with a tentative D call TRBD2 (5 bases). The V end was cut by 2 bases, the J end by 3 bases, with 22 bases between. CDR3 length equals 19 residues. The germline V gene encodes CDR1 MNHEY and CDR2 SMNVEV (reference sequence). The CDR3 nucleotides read TGTGCCAGCAGTTTAGAGGCAGCCGAGTTCGGGGTTGACACCGGGGAGCTGTTTTTT. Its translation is CASSLEAAEFGVDTGELFF.

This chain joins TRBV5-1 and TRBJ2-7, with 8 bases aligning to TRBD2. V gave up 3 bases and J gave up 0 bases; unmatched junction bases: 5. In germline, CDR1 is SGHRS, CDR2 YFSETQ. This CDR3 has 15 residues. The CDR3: CASSSRGTSSYEQYF. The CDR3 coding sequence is TGCGCCAGCAGCTCACGGGGGACTAGCTCCTACGAGCAGTACTTC.

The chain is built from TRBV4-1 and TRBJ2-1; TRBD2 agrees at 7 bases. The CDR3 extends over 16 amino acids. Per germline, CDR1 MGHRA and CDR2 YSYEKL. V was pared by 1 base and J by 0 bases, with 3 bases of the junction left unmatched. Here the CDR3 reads CASSQGGGDSYNEQFF. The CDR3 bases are TGCGCCAGCAGCCAAGGGGGGGGAGACTCCTACAATGAGCAGTTCTTC.

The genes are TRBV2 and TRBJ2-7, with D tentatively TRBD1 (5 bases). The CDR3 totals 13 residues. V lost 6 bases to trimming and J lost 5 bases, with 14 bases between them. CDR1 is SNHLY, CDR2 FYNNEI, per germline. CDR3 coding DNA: TGTGCCAGCAGAGATCCAGGGCGGAACGAGCAGTACTTC. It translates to CASRDPGRNEQYF.

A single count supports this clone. CDR3 bases: TGTGCCAGCAGCCGTCCCGGGACTAGCGGCTACAATGAGCAGTTCTTC. Amino acid sequence: CASSRPGTSGYNEQFF. The V call is TRBV11-2, the J call TRBJ2-1; 11 bases map to TRBD2. The ends lost 5 bases at V and 3 bases at J; junction bases unmatched: 6. Germline V gene data show CDR1 as SGHAT and CDR2 as FQNNGV. The CDR3 contains 16 residues.

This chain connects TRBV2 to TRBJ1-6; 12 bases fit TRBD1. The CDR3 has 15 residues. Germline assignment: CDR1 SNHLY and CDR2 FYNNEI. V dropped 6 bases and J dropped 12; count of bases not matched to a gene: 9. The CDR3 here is CASRIPGQGAGPLHF. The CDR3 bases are TGTGCCAGCAGGATCCCGGGACAGGGGGCCGGACCCCTCCACTTT.

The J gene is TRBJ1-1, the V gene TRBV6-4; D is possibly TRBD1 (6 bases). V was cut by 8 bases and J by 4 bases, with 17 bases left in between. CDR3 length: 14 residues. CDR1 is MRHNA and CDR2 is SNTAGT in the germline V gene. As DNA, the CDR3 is TGTGCCAGCCCCTACCCCCAGGGGTGCACTGAAGCTTTCTTT. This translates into CASPYPQGCTEAFF.

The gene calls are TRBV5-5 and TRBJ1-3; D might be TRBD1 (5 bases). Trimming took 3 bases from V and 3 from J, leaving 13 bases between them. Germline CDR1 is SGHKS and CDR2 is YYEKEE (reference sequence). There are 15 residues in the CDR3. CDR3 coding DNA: TGTGCCAGCAGCTCCCGGGGGGGATTTGGAAACACCATATATTTT. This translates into CASSSRGGFGNTIYF. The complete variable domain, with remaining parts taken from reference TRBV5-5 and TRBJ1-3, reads DAGVTQSPTHLIKTRGQQVTLRCSPISGHKSVSWYQQVLGQGPQFIFQYYEKEERGRGNFPDRFSARQFPNYSSELNVNALLLGDSALYLCASSSRGGFGNTIYFGEGSWLTVV.

The CDR3 nucleotides read TGTGCCAGCAGCCCCCGGGAGGGCGATGAGCAGTTCTTC. Its protein is CASSPREGDEQFF. This chain joins TRBV11-3 and TRBJ2-1; 8 nucleotides line up with TRBD2. The CDR3 runs to 13 residues. From germline, CDR1 is SGHNT and CDR2 YENEEA. V lost 5 bases and J lost 8; bases outside the gene matches: 5.

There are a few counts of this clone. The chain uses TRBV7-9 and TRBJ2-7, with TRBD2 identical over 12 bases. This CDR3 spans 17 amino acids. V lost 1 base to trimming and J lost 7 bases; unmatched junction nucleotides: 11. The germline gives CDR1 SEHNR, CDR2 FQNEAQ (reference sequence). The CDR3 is CASSLGWSSGGAMEQYF. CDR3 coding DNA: TGTGCCAGCAGCTTAGGTTGGTCTAGCGGGGGGGCCATGGAGCAGTACTTC.

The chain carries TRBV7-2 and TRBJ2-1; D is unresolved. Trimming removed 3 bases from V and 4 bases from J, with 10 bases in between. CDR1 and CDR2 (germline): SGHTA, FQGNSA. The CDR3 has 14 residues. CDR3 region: CASSLAEEYNEQFF. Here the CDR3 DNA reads TGTGCCAGCAGCTTGGCCGAGGAGTACAATGAGCAGTTCTTC.

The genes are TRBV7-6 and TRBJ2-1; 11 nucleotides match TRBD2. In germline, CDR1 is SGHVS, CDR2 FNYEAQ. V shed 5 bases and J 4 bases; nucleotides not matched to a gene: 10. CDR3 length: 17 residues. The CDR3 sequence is CASSATSGTRTYNEQFF. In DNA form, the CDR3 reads TGTGCCAGCAGCGCGACTAGCGGGACTAGGACGTACAATGAGCAGTTCTTC.

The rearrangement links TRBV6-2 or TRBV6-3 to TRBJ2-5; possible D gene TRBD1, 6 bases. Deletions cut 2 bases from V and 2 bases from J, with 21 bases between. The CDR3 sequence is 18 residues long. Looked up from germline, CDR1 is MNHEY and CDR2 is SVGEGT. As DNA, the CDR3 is TGTGCCAGCAGTTACGACCGCAGGGGATCTAAGTGGCAAGAGACCCAGTACTTC. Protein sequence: CASSYDRRGSKWQETQYF.